This TCR beta chain was identified in a study of blood T cells in healthy people across ages. The second PCR ran about 6 to 12 cycles with a sample-barcoded 5' primer and J-beta primers. One entry per CDR3 protein results from TCRdb running MiXCR on the 5' RACE reads. The sample consists of around 870,000 distinct CDR3 sequences, 25% to 35% of them appearing once. Trimming at V came to 5 bases and at J to 7 bases, leaving 6 bases not matched to a gene. The CDR3 sequence is 13 residues long. Germline loops: CDR1 SGHTA, CDR2 FQGNSA. The rearrangement links TRBV7-2 to TRBJ1-2, with 8 nucleotides matching TRBD1. What was sequenced was blood. This clonotype was obtained from an elderly woman in good health. CDR3 in DNA: TGTGCCAGCAGCCCCCAGGGGGCGATTGGCTACACCTTC. Residues: CASSPQGAIGYTF.